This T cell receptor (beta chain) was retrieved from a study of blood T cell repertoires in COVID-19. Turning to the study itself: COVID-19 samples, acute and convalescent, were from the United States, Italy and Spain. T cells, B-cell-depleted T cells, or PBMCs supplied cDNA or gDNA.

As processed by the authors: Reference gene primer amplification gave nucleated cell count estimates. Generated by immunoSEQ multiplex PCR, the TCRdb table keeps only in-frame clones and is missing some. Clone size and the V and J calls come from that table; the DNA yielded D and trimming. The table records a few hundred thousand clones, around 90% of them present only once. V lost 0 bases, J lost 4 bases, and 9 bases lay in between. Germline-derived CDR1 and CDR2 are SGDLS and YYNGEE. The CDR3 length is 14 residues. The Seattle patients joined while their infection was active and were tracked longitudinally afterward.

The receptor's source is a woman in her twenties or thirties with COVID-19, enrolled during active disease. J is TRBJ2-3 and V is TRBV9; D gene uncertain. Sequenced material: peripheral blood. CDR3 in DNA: TGTGCCAGCAGCGTAGGGCTAGTCTCAGATACGCAGTATTTT. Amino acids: CASSVGLVSDTQYF.